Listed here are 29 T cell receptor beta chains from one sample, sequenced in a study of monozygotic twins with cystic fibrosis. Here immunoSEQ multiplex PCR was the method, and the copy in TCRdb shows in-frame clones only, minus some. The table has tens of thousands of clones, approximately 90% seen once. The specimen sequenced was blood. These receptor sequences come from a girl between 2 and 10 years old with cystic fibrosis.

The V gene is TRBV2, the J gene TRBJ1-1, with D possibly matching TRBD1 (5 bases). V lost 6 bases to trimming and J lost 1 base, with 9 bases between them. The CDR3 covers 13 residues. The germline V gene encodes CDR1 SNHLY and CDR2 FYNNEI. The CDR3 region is CASRLQGNTEAFF. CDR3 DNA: TGTGCCAGCAGACTCCAGGGGAACACTGAAGCTTTCTTT. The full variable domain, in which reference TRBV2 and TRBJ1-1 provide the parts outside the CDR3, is EPEVTQTPSHQVTQMGQEVILRCVPISNHLYFYWYRQILGQKVEFLVSFYNNEISEKSEIFDDQFSVERPDGSNFTLKIRSTKLEDSAMYFCASRLQGNTEAFFGQGTRLTVV.

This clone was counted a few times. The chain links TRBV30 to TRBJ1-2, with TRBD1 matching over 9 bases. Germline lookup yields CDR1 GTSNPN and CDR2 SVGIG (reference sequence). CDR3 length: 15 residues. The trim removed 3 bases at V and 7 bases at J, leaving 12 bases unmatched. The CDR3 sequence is CAWSNSNRDRVGYTF. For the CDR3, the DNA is TGTGCCTGGAGCAACTCTAACCGGGACAGGGTTGGCTACACCTTC.

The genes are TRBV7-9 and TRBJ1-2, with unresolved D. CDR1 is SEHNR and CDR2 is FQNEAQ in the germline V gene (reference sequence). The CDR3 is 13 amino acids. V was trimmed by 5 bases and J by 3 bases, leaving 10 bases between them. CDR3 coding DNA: TGTGCCAGCAGCCCGACGGGAGACTATGGCTACACCTTC. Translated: CASSPTGDYGYTF.

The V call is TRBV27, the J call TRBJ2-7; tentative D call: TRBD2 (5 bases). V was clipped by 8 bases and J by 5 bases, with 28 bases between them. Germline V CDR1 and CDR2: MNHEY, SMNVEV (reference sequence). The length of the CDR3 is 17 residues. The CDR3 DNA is TGTGCCAGCGGCCCCAGTCCCACTAGGAGCTCCCGGAACGAGCAGTACTTC. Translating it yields CASGPSPTRSSRNEQYF.

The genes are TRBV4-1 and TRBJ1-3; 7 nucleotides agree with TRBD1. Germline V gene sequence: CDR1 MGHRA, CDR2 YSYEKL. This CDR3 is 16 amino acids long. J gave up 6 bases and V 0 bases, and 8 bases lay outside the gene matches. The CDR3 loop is CASSQDPGTAVNTIYF. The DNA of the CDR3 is TGCGCCAGCAGCCAAGACCCCGGGACAGCCGTAAACACCATATATTTT.

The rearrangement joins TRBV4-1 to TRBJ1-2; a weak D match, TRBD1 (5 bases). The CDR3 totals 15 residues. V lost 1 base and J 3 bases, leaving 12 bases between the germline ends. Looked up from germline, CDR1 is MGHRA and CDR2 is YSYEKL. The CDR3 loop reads CASSQAAGVDYGYTF. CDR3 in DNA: TGCGCCAGCAGCCAAGCAGCGGGGGTCGACTATGGCTACACCTTC.

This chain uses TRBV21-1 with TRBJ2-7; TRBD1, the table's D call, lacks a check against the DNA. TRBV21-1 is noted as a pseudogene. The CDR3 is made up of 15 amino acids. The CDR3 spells CASSSRTGKNYEQYF. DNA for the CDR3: TGTGCCAGCAGCTCCCGGACAGGGAAGAACTACGAGCAGTACTTC.

The CDR3: CASSLALARETQYF. CDR3 DNA sequence: TGCGCCAGCAGCTTGGCACTAGCAAGGGAGACCCAGTACTTC. The V gene is TRBV5-1, the J gene TRBJ2-5, with D perhaps matching TRBD2 (6 bases). V was pared by 0 bases and J by 5 bases, with 11 bases between. CDR3 length: 14 amino acids. Germline CDR1 SGHRS, CDR2 YFSETQ.

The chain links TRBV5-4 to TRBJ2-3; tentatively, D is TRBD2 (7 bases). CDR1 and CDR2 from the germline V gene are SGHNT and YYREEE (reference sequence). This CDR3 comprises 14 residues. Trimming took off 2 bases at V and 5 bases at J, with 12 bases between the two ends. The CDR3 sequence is CASSFAGAGDTQYF. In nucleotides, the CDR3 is TGTGCCAGCAGCTTCGCGGGGGCGGGAGATACGCAGTATTTT.

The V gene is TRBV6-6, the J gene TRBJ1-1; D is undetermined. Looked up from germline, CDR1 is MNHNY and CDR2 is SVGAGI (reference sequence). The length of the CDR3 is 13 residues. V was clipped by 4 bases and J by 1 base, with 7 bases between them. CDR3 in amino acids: CASSSARNTEAFF. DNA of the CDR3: TGTGCCAGCAGTTCTGCCCGGAACACTGAAGCTTTCTTT.

CDR3 nucleotides: TGTGCCAGCTCACCAATAACAGGGGCTCCTGGAAACACCATATATTTT. Its protein product is CASSPITGAPGNTIYF. The chain has TRBV18 and TRBJ1-3, with TRBD1 matching over 7 bases. CDR3 length equals 16 residues. Looked up from germline, CDR1 is KGHSH and CDR2 is LQKENI. Trimming at V came to 2 bases and at J to 2 bases, leaving 6 bases not matched to a gene.

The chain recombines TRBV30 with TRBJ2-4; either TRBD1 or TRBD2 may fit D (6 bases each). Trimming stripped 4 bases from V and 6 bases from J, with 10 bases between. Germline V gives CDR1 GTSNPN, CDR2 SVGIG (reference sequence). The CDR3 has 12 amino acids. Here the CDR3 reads CAWNRGPNIQYF. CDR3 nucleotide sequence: TGTGCCTGGAACCGGGGGCCAAACATTCAGTACTTC.

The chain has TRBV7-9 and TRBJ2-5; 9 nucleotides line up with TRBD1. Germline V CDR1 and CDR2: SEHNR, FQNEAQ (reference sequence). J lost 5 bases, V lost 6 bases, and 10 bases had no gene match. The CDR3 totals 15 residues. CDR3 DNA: TGTGCCAGCAGAAGAGACAGGGGGGTCGTGGAGACCCAGTACTTC. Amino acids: CASRRDRGVVETQYF.

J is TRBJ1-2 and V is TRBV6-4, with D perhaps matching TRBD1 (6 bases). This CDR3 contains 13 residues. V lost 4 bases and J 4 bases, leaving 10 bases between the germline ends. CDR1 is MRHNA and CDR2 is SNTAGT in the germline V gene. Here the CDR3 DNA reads TGTGCCAGCAGTGCTACAGGGACCTATGGCTACACCTTC. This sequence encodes CASSATGTYGYTF.

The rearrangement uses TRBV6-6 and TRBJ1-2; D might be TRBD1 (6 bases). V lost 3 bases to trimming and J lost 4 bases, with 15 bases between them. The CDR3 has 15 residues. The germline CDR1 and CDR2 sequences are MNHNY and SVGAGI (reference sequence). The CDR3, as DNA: TGTGCCAGCAGTTATTCTGGGGGCTATATCTATGGCTACACCTTC. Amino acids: CASSYSGGYIYGYTF.

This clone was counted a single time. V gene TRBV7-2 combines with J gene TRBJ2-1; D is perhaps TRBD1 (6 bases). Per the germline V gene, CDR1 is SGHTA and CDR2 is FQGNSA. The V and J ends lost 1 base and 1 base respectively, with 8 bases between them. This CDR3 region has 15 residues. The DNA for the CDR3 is TGTGCCAGCAGCTTAGACAGGGCATCCTACAATGAGCAGTTCTTC. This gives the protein CASSLDRASYNEQFF.

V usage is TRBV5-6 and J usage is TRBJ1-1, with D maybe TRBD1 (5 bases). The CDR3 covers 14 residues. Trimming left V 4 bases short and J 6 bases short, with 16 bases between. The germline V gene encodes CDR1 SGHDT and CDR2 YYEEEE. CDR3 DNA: TGTGCCAGCAGCCGGGACTGGCGGGGGGCTGAAGCTTTCTTT. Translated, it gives CASSRDWRGAEAFF.

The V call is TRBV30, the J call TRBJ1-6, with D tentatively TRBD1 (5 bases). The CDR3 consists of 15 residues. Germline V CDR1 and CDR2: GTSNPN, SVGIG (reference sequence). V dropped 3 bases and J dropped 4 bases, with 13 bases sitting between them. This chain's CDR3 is CAWSLAGPYNSPLHF. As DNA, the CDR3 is TGTGCCTGGAGCCTGGCGGGACCTTATAATTCACCCCTCCACTTT.

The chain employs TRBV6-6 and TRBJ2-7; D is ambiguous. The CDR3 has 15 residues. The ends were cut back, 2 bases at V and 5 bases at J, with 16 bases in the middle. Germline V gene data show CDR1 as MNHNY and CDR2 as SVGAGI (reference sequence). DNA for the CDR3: TGTGCCAGCAGTTACCGGGCCGGCGACTGGGACGAGCAGTACTTC. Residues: CASSYRAGDWDEQYF.

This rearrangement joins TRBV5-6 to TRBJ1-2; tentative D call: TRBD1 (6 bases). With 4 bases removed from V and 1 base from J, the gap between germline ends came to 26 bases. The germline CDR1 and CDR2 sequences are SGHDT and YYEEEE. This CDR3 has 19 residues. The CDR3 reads CASSPSQRTASPINYGYTF. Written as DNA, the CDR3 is TGTGCCAGCAGCCCCTCGCAACGGACAGCAAGCCCAATTAACTATGGCTACACCTTC.

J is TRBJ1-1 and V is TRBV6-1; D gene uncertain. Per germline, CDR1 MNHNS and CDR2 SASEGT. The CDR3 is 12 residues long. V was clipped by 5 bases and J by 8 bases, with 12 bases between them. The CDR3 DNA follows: TGTGCCAGCAGTACCGGGCTGGACGAAGCTTTCTTT. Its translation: CASSTGLDEAFF.

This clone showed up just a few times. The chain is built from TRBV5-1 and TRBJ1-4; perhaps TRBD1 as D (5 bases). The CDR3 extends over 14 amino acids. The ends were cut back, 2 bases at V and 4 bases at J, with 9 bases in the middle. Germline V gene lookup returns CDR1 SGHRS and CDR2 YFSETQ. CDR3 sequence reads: CASSFQGINEKLFF. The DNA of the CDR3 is TGCGCCAGCAGCTTCCAGGGAATTAATGAAAAACTGTTTTTT.

CDR3 sequence (DNA): TGTGCCAGCTCACCCCAGGGAGTCAATCAGCCCCAGCATTTT. As protein: CASSPQGVNQPQHF. The chain has TRBV18 and TRBJ1-5, with D perhaps matching TRBD1 (5 bases). Trimming stripped 3 bases from V and 3 bases from J, with 9 bases between. Germline CDR1 KGHSH, CDR2 LQKENI. The CDR3 sequence is 14 residues long.

The chain's CDR3 is CASSYGNYGYTF. The CDR3 coding sequence is TGTGCCAGCAGTTACGGTAACTATGGCTACACCTTC. V usage is TRBV6-6 and J usage is TRBJ1-2; no clear D gene. Germline CDR1 MNHNY, CDR2 SVGAGI (reference sequence). This CDR3 comprises 12 residues. V gave up 2 bases and J gave up 1 base, with 2 bases separating them.

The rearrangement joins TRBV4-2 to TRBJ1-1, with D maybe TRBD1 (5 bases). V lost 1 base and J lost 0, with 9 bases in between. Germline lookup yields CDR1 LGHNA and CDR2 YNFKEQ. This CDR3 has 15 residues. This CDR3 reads CASSQGQYMNTEAFF. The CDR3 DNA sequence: TGTGCCAGCAGCCAAGGACAGTACATGAACACTGAAGCTTTCTTT.

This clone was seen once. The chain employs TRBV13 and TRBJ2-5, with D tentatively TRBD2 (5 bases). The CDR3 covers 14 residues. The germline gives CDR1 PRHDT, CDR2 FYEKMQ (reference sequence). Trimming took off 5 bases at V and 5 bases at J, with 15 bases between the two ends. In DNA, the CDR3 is TGTGCCAGCAGCCCCCCACTAGAGCGCGAGACCCAGTACTTC. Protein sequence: CASSPPLERETQYF.

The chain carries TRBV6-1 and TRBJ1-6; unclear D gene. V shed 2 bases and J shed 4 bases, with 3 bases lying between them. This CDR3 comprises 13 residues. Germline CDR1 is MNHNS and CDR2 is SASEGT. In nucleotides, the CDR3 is TGTGCCAGCAGTGAAAATTATAATTCACCCCTCCACTTT. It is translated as CASSENYNSPLHF.

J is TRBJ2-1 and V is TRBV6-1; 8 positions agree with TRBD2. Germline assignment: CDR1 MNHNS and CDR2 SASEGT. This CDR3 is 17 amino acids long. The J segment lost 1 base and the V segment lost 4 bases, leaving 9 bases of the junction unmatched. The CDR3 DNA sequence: TGTGCCAGCAGTGGACCCGGGGGGGCCAGGTCCTACAATGAGCAGTTCTTC. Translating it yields CASSGPGGARSYNEQFF.

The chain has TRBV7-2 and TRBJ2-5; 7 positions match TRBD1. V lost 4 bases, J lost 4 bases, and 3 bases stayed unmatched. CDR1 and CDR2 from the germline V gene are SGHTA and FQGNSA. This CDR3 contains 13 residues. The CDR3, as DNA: TGTGCCAGCAGCTACGGACAGGCAGAGACCCAGTACTTC. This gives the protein CASSYGQAETQYF.